This entry lists 24 T cell receptor beta chains sequenced from one sample in a study of regulatory T cells in long-lasting Graves disease. Time point denoted: newly diagnosed GD, antithyroid drugs for less than 3 months. PBMC-derived RNA was used for the TCR library. Investigators prepared the TCR beta libraries by applying iRepertoire HTBI primers and Arm-PCR of CDR3 regions. TCRdb reprocessed the multiplex PCR reads with MiXCR, giving one entry per CDR3 protein. The sample holds more than 400,000 distinct CDR3 sequences, under 20% seen once. The data also belong to a second study, concerning T cells in Graves' hyperthyroidism and ophthalmopathy.

The input for sequencing was peripheral blood mononuclear cells (PBMCs), taken at new diagnosis, from a patient treated with antithyroid drugs. The receptor source for this set is a man aged 35 to 55 with Graves disease.

The chain recombines TRBV15 with TRBJ2-5, with 9 bases that match TRBD1. CDR1 and CDR2 from the germline V gene are LNHNV and YYDKDF (reference sequence). The CDR3 has 14 amino acids. V dropped 3 bases and J dropped 9; count of bases not matched to a gene: 8. DNA of the CDR3: TGTGCCACCAGCAGGTACAGGGGGGACAGGGCCCAGTACTTC. It specifies CATSRYRGDRAQYF.

There are a few counts of this clonotype. The gene calls are TRBV5-1 and TRBJ2-1, with a tentative D call TRBD2 (5 bases). CDR3 size: 13 residues. Per germline, CDR1 SGHRS and CDR2 YFSETQ. V shed 4 bases and J shed 5 bases, with 10 bases lying between them. CDR3 residues: CASSIGGDNEQFF. CDR3 DNA sequence: TGCGCCAGCAGCATCGGAGGTGACAATGAGCAGTTCTTC. The whole variable domain, filled in from reference TRBV5-1 and TRBJ2-1, reads KAGVTQTPRYLIKTRGQQVTLSCSPISGHRSVSWYQQTPGQGLQFLFEYFSETQRNKGNFPGRFSGRQFSNSRSEMNVSTLELGDSALYLCASSIGGDNEQFFGPGTRLTVL.

The chain recombines TRBV7-9 with TRBJ2-7; 11 bases are a match to TRBD2. V lost 3 bases, J lost 4 bases, and 11 bases stayed unmatched. The CDR3 sequence is 17 residues long. Germline values: CDR1 SEHNR, CDR2 FQNEAQ (reference sequence). CDR3 DNA: TGTGCCAGCAGCTTCATCCCTCATAGCGGGAGGGTTTACGAGCAGTACTTC. Its protein product is CASSFIPHSGRVYEQYF.

This clonotype was recorded a few times. This rearrangement joins TRBV24-1 to TRBJ1-2, with D tentatively TRBD1 (5 bases). V lost 3 bases and J lost 0, with 13 bases in between. CDR3 length: 16 residues. Germline CDR1 reads KGHDR; CDR2 reads SFDVKD. For the CDR3, the DNA is TGTGCCACCAGTGATGGGGCAGGGTTAGCTAACTATGGCTACACCTTC. Protein product: CATSDGAGLANYGYTF.

The J gene is TRBJ2-4, the V gene TRBV6-2 or TRBV6-3, with 9 bases aligning to TRBD2. Unmatched junction bases numbered 6, after V lost 5 bases and J lost 1 base. This CDR3 comprises 16 residues. Germline CDR1 and CDR2: MNHEY and SVGEGT. The CDR3 DNA reads TGTGCCAGCAGTCTTAGCGGGAGAGGTGCCAAAAACATTCAGTACTTC. Translation gives CASSLSGRGAKNIQYF.

This clonotype was seen only a few times. The V and J genes are TRBV6-2 or TRBV6-3 and TRBJ2-5; the match to TRBD1 covers 8 bases. Per germline, CDR1 MNHEY and CDR2 SVGEGT. The CDR3 extends over 15 amino acids. V trimming: 4 bases; J trimming: 1 base; junction bases outside the gene matches: 5. The CDR3: CASSSIDRGQETQYF. CDR3 bases: TGTGCCAGCAGTTCCATAGACAGGGGCCAAGAGACCCAGTACTTC.

Ten or more counts support this clonotype. The chain recombines TRBV5-1 with TRBJ2-7, with TRBD2 matching over 8 bases. The length of the CDR3 is 15 residues. V dropped 4 bases and J dropped 5; count of bases not matched to a gene: 11. Germline assignment: CDR1 SGHRS and CDR2 YFSETQ. This CDR3 reads CASSPGREGRDEQYF. CDR3 nucleotide sequence: TGCGCCAGCAGCCCCGGGAGGGAGGGTAGGGACGAGCAGTACTTC. The full variable domain, completed using reference TRBV5-1 and TRBJ2-7, is KAGVTQTPRYLIKTRGQQVTLSCSPISGHRSVSWYQQTPGQGLQFLFEYFSETQRNKGNFPGRFSGRQFSNSRSEMNVSTLELGDSALYLCASSPGREGRDEQYFGPGTRLTVT.

The genes are TRBV19 and TRBJ2-7; maybe TRBD2 (6 bases). Trimming shortened V by 4 bases and J by 3 bases, and 10 bases separated the two germline ends. The germline gives CDR1 LNHDA, CDR2 SQIVND (reference sequence). CDR3 length equals 13 residues. The CDR3, as DNA: TGTGCCAGTAGTACCGGGGACTTCTACGAGCAGTACTTC. This gives the protein CASSTGDFYEQYF.

This clonotype was seen repeatedly, ten times or more. The chain joins TRBV28 to TRBJ2-7; D uncertain. Germline assignment: CDR1 MDHEN and CDR2 SYDVKM. The CDR3 has 13 residues. V was pared by 2 bases and J by 6 bases, with 11 bases between. The CDR3 loop is CASSLTSSREQYF. CDR3 sequence (DNA): TGTGCCAGCAGTTTAACGTCCTCTCGCGAGCAGTACTTC. Based on the CDR3 plus reference TRBV28 and TRBJ2-7, the full variable domain is DVKVTQSSRYLVKRTGEKVFLECVQDMDHENMFWYRQDPGLGLRLIYFSYDVKMKEKGDIPEGYSVSREKKERFSLILESASTNQTSMYLCASSLTSSREQYFGPGTRLTVT.

Comment on this clonotype: This may be a read error: a much more frequent sequence differs by one nucleotide. The chain uses TRBV2 and TRBJ1-1; D gene ambiguous. The CDR3 spans 14 residues. Germline V gives CDR1 SNHLY, CDR2 FYNNEI. The CDR3 DNA follows: TGTGCCAGCATGGAAAATTCCAAGGGTACTGATGCTTTCTTT. Encoded protein: CASMENSKGTDAFF.

This clonotype was detected a few times. The CDR3 protein is CASSDPFRAENYGYTF. The DNA of the CDR3 is TGCGCCAGCAGTGACCCCTTCCGGGCGGAGAACTATGGCTACACCTTC. The rearrangement joins TRBV10-2 to TRBJ1-2; D is undetermined. The CDR3 has 16 residues. Trimming took off 3 bases at V and 2 bases at J, with 16 bases between the two ends. The germline V gene encodes CDR1 WSHSY and CDR2 SAAADI.

This clonotype was seen at least ten times. The genes are TRBV11-2 and TRBJ2-2; either TRBD1 or TRBD2 may fit D (5 bases each). Germline CDR1 is SGHAT and CDR2 is FQNNGV. The CDR3 loop spans 14 amino acids. Trimming stripped 6 bases from V and 3 bases from J, with 11 bases between. The CDR3 loop reads CASSGTVDTGELFF. The CDR3 region has the DNA TGTGCCAGCAGTGGGACGGTAGACACCGGGGAGCTGTTTTTT.

This clonotype was recorded many times. CDR3 nucleotides: TGTGCCAGCAGCCAAGCCTCAGTAGGTGAGCAGTTCTTC. The encoded protein is CASSQASVGEQFF. The gene calls are TRBV3-1 and TRBJ2-1; D unclear. The V gene's germline CDR1 is LGHDT and CDR2 YNNKEL (reference sequence). The V end lost 1 base, the J end lost 9 bases, and 10 bases lay between the germline ends. The CDR3 loop spans 13 amino acids.

This clonotype turned up a few times. The genes are TRBV27 and TRBJ2-1; TRBD1 agrees at 9 bases. V lost 2 bases to trimming and J lost 7 bases; unmatched junction nucleotides: 12. From germline, CDR1 is MNHEY and CDR2 SMNVEV (reference sequence). CDR3 length: 17 amino acids. This CDR3 is CASSLQIWGQGANEQFF. Here the CDR3 DNA reads TGTGCCAGCAGTTTACAGATCTGGGGACAGGGTGCGAATGAGCAGTTCTTC.

This clonotype was detected ten times or more. The CDR3 bases are TGCGCCAGCAGCTTAGGGGGACCCGCCACTGAAGCTTTCTTT. Protein product: CASSLGGPATEAFF. The V call is TRBV5-1, the J call TRBJ1-1, with D tentatively TRBD1 (6 bases). Looked up from germline, CDR1 is SGHRS and CDR2 is YFSETQ. V lost 2 bases, J lost 4 bases, and 12 bases lay in between. The CDR3 contains 14 residues.

This clonotype turned up a few times. The rearrangement uses TRBV7-2 and TRBJ2-3; TRBD1 might be the D (5 bases). V lost 4 bases, J lost 8 bases, and 28 bases lay in between. Germline V gene data show CDR1 as SGHTA and CDR2 as FQGNSA. The CDR3 is 18 amino acids. In nucleotides, the CDR3 is TGTGCCAGCAGCTCCCAACCTGGGAACAGGCCCCGCATCGGTACGCAGTATTTT. Its translation is CASSSQPGNRPRIGTQYF. Full variable domain (remainder filled in from reference TRBV7-2 and TRBJ2-3): GAGVSQSPSNKVTEKGKDVELRCDPISGHTALYWYRQSLGQGLEFLIYFQGNSAPDKSGLPSDRFSAERTGGSVSTLTIQRTQQEDSAVYLCASSSQPGNRPRIGTQYFGPGTRLTVL.

This clonotype has only a few counts. The V call is TRBV2, the J call TRBJ2-3; possibly TRBD1 or TRBD2 for D (5 bases each). CDR3 length: 16 residues. Trimming took off 6 bases at V and 4 bases at J, with 20 bases between the two ends. CDR1 is SNHLY, CDR2 FYNNEI, per germline. CDR3 region: CASSPSWGFLADTQYF. Here the CDR3 DNA reads TGTGCCAGCAGCCCTTCATGGGGGTTTCTCGCAGATACGCAGTATTTT.

This sequence joins TRBV28 and TRBJ2-7; TRBD1 agrees at 7 bases. The CDR3 is 13 amino acids. The trim removed 8 bases at V and 2 bases at J, leaving 6 bases unmatched. In germline, CDR1 is MDHEN, CDR2 SYDVKM. The CDR3 coding sequence is TGTGCCAGCGGCGTAGGGACAGCCTACGAGCAGTACTTC. The encoded protein is CASGVGTAYEQYF.

This clonotype was detected ten times or more. The chain uses TRBV12-3 or TRBV12-4 and TRBJ2-1; unclear D gene. V gave up 3 bases and J gave up 2 bases, with 11 bases separating them. CDR3 size: 15 residues. CDR3 sequence (DNA): TGTGCCAGCAGTTTGGCCCCGAATACCTACAATGAGCAGTTCTTC. This gives the protein CASSLAPNTYNEQFF.

This clonotype has just a few counts. The gene calls are TRBV5-1 and TRBJ2-1; D is undetermined. CDR3 length: 11 amino acids. V was clipped by 4 bases and J by 7 bases, with 6 bases between them. Germline V lookup: CDR1 SGHRS, CDR2 YFSETQ. In DNA, the CDR3 is TGCGCCAGCAGCATGAGGAATGAGCAGTTCTTC. Its translation is CASSMRNEQFF.

This clonotype was recorded a few times. The chain's CDR3 is CAWSVTQTDTQYF. The CDR3 DNA follows: TGTGCCTGGAGTGTTACCCAAACAGATACGCAGTATTTT. The chain carries TRBV30 and TRBJ2-3; no firm D call. In germline, CDR1 is GTSNPN, CDR2 SVGIG (reference sequence). The CDR3 is made up of 13 amino acids. V lost 0 bases to trimming and J lost 3 bases, with 7 bases between them.

This clonotype turned up a few times. The rearrangement uses TRBV7-3 and TRBJ2-2; D unclear. The V end lost 4 bases, the J end lost 6 bases, and 9 bases lay between the germline ends. CDR1 and CDR2 (germline): SGHTA, FQGTGA. This CDR3 region has 13 residues. The CDR3 protein is CASSSGVAGELFF. The CDR3 DNA is TGTGCCAGCAGCTCCGGCGTCGCCGGGGAGCTGTTTTTT.

This clonotype showed up many times. CDR3 in amino acids: CSASRAPLASLHF. Written as DNA, the CDR3 is TGCAGTGCGAGTCGGGCCCCGCTAGCTTCCCTCCACTTT. The chain couples TRBV20-1 to TRBJ1-6; no firm D call. Between the trimmed V and J ends, which lost 6 bases and 14 bases, there was a span of 20 bases. The germline V gene encodes CDR1 DFQATT and CDR2 SNEGSKA (reference sequence). This CDR3 spans 13 amino acids.

This clonotype has ten or more counts. This chain links TRBV7-2 with TRBJ2-1; D is ambiguous. Germline lookup yields CDR1 SGHTA and CDR2 FQGNSA. V lost 0 bases and J lost 2, with 5 bases in between. This CDR3 has 14 amino acids. This CDR3 reads CASSLAITYNEQFF. In nucleotides, the CDR3 is TGTGCCAGCAGCTTAGCGATCACCTACAATGAGCAGTTCTTC.